This note documents a single T cell receptor beta chain sequence. The V end was cut by 1 base, the J end by 4 bases, with 16 bases between. CDR3 length: 16 residues. From germline, CDR1 is MNHNS and CDR2 SASEGT. This sample stems from a study of control samples from healthy donors and cancer patients. Clones were read by immunoSEQ multiplex PCR, and TCRdb kept only the in-frame ones, dropping some. The repertoire has about 70,000 clones, 94% of them found once; the top ten carry 2.8%. The receptor was isolated from a woman in her 30s in good health. The chain uses TRBV6-1 and TRBJ1-2; D is unclear. The sequenced sample was blood. The CDR3 bases are TGTGCCAGCAGTGAAGGGGTCTACAGCCCTGGCTATGGCTACACCTTC. Residues: CASSEGVYSPGYGYTF.